These 19 T cell receptor beta chains were all obtained from the same sample, sequenced in a study of T cell clonotyping in hematopoietic cell transplantation. Using immunoSEQ multiplex PCR, the repertoire was profiled, and TCRdb retains in-frame clones only, with some absent. The repertoire consists of over 8,000 clones, with about 47% occurring once and the leading ten covering 13%. Material: peripheral blood mononuclear cells, obtained 100 days after allogeneic stem cell transplant. These receptors all come from a female patient between 50 and 60 years old who had an allogeneic stem cell transplant from an unrelated donor, so the T cells may come from the graft donor. Some clones in this sample may be carry-over from other donors' samples.

J is TRBJ2-6 and V is TRBV30, with a tentative D call TRBD2 (6 bases). Trimming took 4 bases from V and 0 from J, leaving 13 bases between them. The germline V gene encodes CDR1 GTSNPN and CDR2 SVGIG (reference sequence). The CDR3 contains 16 residues. CDR3 amino acids: CAWNGGSLSGANVLTF. In DNA form, the CDR3 reads TGTGCCTGGAATGGGGGGTCCCTCTCTGGGGCCAACGTCCTGACTTTC.

V is TRBV30 and J is TRBJ2-1, with 12 nucleotides matching TRBD1. The germline V gene has CDR1 GTSNPN and CDR2 SVGIG (reference sequence). CDR3 size: 15 residues. The junction had 6 bases not matched to a gene; V was cut back by 3 bases and J by 6 bases. CDR3: CAWRLRDRGRNEQFF. CDR3 nucleotide sequence: TGTGCCTGGAGACTCCGGGACAGGGGGCGCAATGAGCAGTTCTTC. The full variable domain, completed using reference TRBV30 and TRBJ2-1, is SQTIHQWPATLVQPVGSPLSLECTVEGTSNPNLYWYRQAAGRGLQLLFYSVGIGQISSEVPQNLSASRPQDRQFILSSKKLLLSDSGFYLCAWRLRDRGRNEQFFGPGTRLTVL.

The rearrangement links TRBV30 to TRBJ2-1; 9 bases align to TRBD2. V dropped 0 bases and J dropped 8; count of bases not matched to a gene: 17. Germline V gene lookup returns CDR1 GTSNPN and CDR2 SVGIG (reference sequence). The CDR3 is made up of 18 amino acids. CDR3 DNA sequence: TGTGCCTGGAGTGTCCGGGAGTTCGGCGGGAGGGCCATCTATGAGCAGTTCTTC. It codes for CAWSVREFGGRAIYEQFF.

This rearrangement joins TRBV7-2 to TRBJ1-2, with no clear D. Germline V gene data show CDR1 as SGHTA and CDR2 as FQGNSA. The CDR3 consists of 11 residues. The ends were cut back, 5 bases at V and 14 bases at J, with 15 bases in the middle. The chain's CDR3 is CASSPAGAQTF. For the CDR3, the DNA is TGTGCCAGCAGCCCGGCTGGAGCCCAGACCTTC.

Regarding this clone: The junction departs from germline at one end; a sequencing error may be responsible. The rearrangement uses TRBV2 and TRBJ2-7; D call uncertain. Germline values: CDR1 SNHLY, CDR2 FYNNEI. The CDR3 consists of 11 residues. The CDR3 bases are TGTGCCAGCAGCAGCTCCTGCGAGCAGTACTTC. Translation gives CASSSSCEQYF.

This clone was recorded a few times. The chain couples TRBV7-2 to TRBJ1-2; D is possibly TRBD1 (6 bases). Germline V gives CDR1 SGHTA, CDR2 FQGNSA. With 6 bases removed from V and 3 bases from J, the gap between germline ends came to 11 bases. CDR3 length equals 13 residues. Written as DNA, the CDR3 is TGTGCCAGCAGGATCACAGGGTACTATGGCTACACCTTC. It encodes CASRITGYYGYTF.

This clone was picked up a small number of times. At one of its ends the junction is not consistent with the germline gene, which may arise from a read error. The CDR3 DNA reads TGTGTCAGCACCCTTGACAGTTTCTATAATTCACCCCTCCACTTT. It specifies CVSTLDSFYNSPLHF. V usage is TRBV6-5 and J usage is TRBJ1-6, with D possibly being TRBD1 (5 bases). Germline assignment: CDR1 MNHEY and CDR2 SVGAGI. The CDR3 contains 15 residues.

This chain joins TRBV29-1 and TRBJ1-3; no firm D call. V dropped 4 bases and J dropped 0 bases, with 7 bases sitting between them. The CDR3 has 13 amino acids. Germline V gives CDR1 SQVTM, CDR2 ANQGSEA. The CDR3 loop reads CSVGTSSGNTIYF. The CDR3 DNA reads TGCAGCGTTGGTACATCCTCTGGAAACACCATATATTTT.

In DNA form, the CDR3 reads TGCGCCAGCAGCCAGGGCAGGGGGGTAGGTCAGCCCCAGCATTTT. It specifies CASSQGRGVGQPQHF. The chain joins TRBV4-3 to TRBJ1-5, with 7 positions matching TRBD1. From germline, CDR1 is LGHNA and CDR2 YSLEER. V lost 3 bases, J lost 6 bases, and 8 bases stayed unmatched. This CDR3 has 15 amino acids.

The rearrangement joins TRBV10-3 to TRBJ2-7; D is uncertain. The V end was cut by 4 bases, the J end by 2 bases, with 9 bases between. Looked up from germline, CDR1 is ENHRY and CDR2 is SYGVKD. The CDR3 spans 13 residues. CDR3 in amino acids: CAISAPPTYEQYF. The DNA for the CDR3 is TGTGCCATCAGTGCCCCCCCAACCTACGAGCAGTACTTC.

V and J are TRBV5-6 and TRBJ1-1; D is uncertain. V dropped 1 base and J dropped 8 bases, with 15 bases sitting between them. The CDR3 runs to 14 residues. The germline CDR1 and CDR2 sequences are SGHDT and YYEEEE. Here the CDR3 DNA reads TGTGCCAGCAGCTTGTACGTTGCGCGAGGGGAAGCTTTCTTT. This sequence encodes CASSLYVARGEAFF.

V gene TRBV9 combines with J gene TRBJ1-6, with 10 bases matching TRBD1. V shed 3 bases, J shed 9 bases, and the junction held 6 bases outside the gene matches. The CDR3 sequence is 15 residues long. CDR1 and CDR2 from the germline V gene are SGDLS and YYNGEE. In DNA form, the CDR3 reads TGTGCCAGCAGCGCCACCGGGACAGGGGTTTCACCCCTCCACTTT. It is translated as CASSATGTGVSPLHF. The variable domain in full, completed from reference TRBV9 and TRBJ1-6, reads DSGVTQTPKHLITATGQRVTLRCSPRSGDLSVYWYQQSLDQGLQFLIQYYNGEERAKGNILERFSAQQFPDLHSELNLSSLELGDSALYFCASSATGTGVSPLHFGNGTRLTVT.

The chain employs TRBV5-1 and TRBJ1-2, with D unclear. Trimming removed 1 base at V and 6 bases at J, with 13 bases between. Per the germline V gene, CDR1 is SGHRS and CDR2 is YFSETQ. CDR3 length: 14 residues. The CDR3 coding sequence is TGCGCCAGCAGCTTGAGGGCGGATCCGGATGGCTACACCTTC. The encoded protein is CASSLRADPDGYTF.

CDR3 sequence reads: CASSPTGENEKLFF. CDR3 sequence (DNA): TGTGCCAGCAGCCCCACAGGGGAAAATGAAAAACTGTTTTTT. The chain recombines TRBV5-6 with TRBJ1-4; 7 bases agree with TRBD1. The CDR3 runs to 14 residues. Germline CDR1 reads SGHDT; CDR2 reads YYEEEE. Trimming removed 4 bases from V and 5 bases from J; junction bases left unmatched: 5.

Only a few counts were recorded for this clone. This chain links TRBV5-6 with TRBJ1-2; 8 nucleotides match TRBD1. Germline V gene lookup returns CDR1 SGHDT and CDR2 YYEEEE. V shed 3 bases and J 7 bases; nucleotides not matched to a gene: 2. CDR3 length: 12 residues. The CDR3: CASSSGGFGYTF. The CDR3 DNA reads as TGTGCCAGCAGCTCAGGGGGCTTTGGCTACACCTTC.

The rearrangement joins TRBV9 to TRBJ2-7, with a tentative D call TRBD1 (6 bases). Germline values: CDR1 SGDLS, CDR2 YYNGEE. This CDR3 spans 15 amino acids. V was clipped by 3 bases and J by 3 bases, with 16 bases between them. CDR3 loop: CASSEGHTSNYEQYF. The CDR3 DNA follows: TGTGCCAGCAGCGAGGGACATACGTCTAACTACGAGCAGTACTTC.

There are a few counts of this clone. The chain recombines TRBV28 with TRBJ1-1; unclear D gene. Per the germline V gene, CDR1 is MDHEN and CDR2 is SYDVKM. Trimming shortened V by 3 bases and J by 1 base, and 15 bases separated the two germline ends. There are 16 residues in the CDR3. The CDR3 DNA follows: TGTGCCAGCAGTTTGGATGGAGGAGGTGGGAACACTGAAGCTTTCTTT. It translates to CASSLDGGGGNTEAFF.

J is TRBJ1-1 and V is TRBV30, with D hard to call. There are 11 residues in the CDR3. The germline CDR1 and CDR2 sequences are GTSNPN and SVGIG (reference sequence). V dropped 3 bases and J dropped 8 bases, with 10 bases sitting between them. The CDR3 sequence: CAWRDREEAFF. CDR3 nucleotide sequence: TGTGCCTGGAGAGACCGGGAGGAAGCTTTCTTT.

The chain recombines TRBV30 with TRBJ1-2; TRBD1 might be the D (5 bases). Germline CDR1 is GTSNPN and CDR2 is SVGIG (reference sequence). Trimming shortened V by 0 bases and J by 4 bases, and 18 bases separated the two germline ends. The CDR3 is 16 amino acids. The CDR3 sequence: CAWSVLRARLSYGYTF. The CDR3 coding sequence is TGTGCCTGGAGTGTACTCAGGGCCAGGTTATCCTATGGCTACACCTTC.